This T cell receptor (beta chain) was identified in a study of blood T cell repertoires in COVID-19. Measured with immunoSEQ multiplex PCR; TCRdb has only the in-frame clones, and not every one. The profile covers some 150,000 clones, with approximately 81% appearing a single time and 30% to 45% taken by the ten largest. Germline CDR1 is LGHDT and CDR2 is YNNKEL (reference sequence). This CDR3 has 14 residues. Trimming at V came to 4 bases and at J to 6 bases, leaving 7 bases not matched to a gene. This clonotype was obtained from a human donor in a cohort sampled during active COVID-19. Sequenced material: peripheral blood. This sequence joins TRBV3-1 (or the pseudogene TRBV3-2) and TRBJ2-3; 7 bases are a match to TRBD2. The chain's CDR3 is CASSRDYISDTQYF. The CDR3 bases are TGTGCCAGCAGCCGGGACTATATAAGTGATACGCAGTATTTT.